Listed below are T cell receptor beta chains from one sample, sequenced in a study of early T cells in non-severe SARS-CoV-2 infection. TCRdb recomputed calls from the 5' RACE reads with MiXCR, one row per CDR3 protein. The profile shows about 44,000 distinct CDR3 sequences, 10% to 15% of them singletons. Sample: whole blood. These receptors all stem from an adult who was a healthcare worker with PCR-confirmed SARS-CoV-2 infection or an uninfected control (not recorded which). The CDR3 runs from the conserved cysteine through the conserved F or W. Each record gives: clone size, V gene, D gene, J gene, CDR3 DNA, CDR3 protein. A D gene is named only where the DNA matches it firmly. Only some rows state a clone size, as once, few, many or a class for expanded clones.

>NA|TRBV6-4|TRBD1|TRBJ2-2
TGTGCCAGCAGTGACTCTGGACAGGGAGACACCGGGGAGCTGTTTTTT
CASSDSGQGDTGELFF
>many|TRBV28|TRBD2|TRBJ2-3
TGTGCCAGCTCCCTACTAGCGGGATTCGCAGATACGCAGTATTTT
CASSLLAGFADTQYF
>NA|TRBV20-1|NA|TRBJ2-7
TGCAGTGCTAGAGCCTCGAGAGGAGGCGGATACGAGCAGTACTTC
CSARASRGGGYEQYF
>many|TRBV5-1|NA|TRBJ2-7
TGCGCCAGCAGCTCTCTGTCACACTCCTACGAGCAGTACTTC
CASSSLSHSYEQYF
>many|TRBV7-8|NA|TRBJ1-2
TGTGCCAGCAGTTTAACAGGACGGAGGAACTATGGCTACACCTTC
CASSLTGRRNYGYTF
>NA|TRBV4-2|NA|TRBJ1-1
TGTGCCAGCAGCCAAGGGCCGCGGAACACTGAAGCTTTCTTT
CASSQGPRNTEAFF
>NA|TRBV2|NA|TRBJ2-7
TGTGCCAGCACCAAGACTAGACCTTACGAGCAGTACTTC
CASTKTRPYEQYF
>NA|TRBV12-3/TRBV12-4|NA|TRBJ1-1
TGTGCCAGCAGTTTGACAGGAAGGCACACTGAAGCTTTCTTT
CASSLTGRHTEAFF
>many|TRBV7-7|TRBD2|TRBJ2-5
TGTGCTAGCAGCCTGGGACTAGCGGGAGGAGAGACCCAGTACTTC
CASSLGLAGGETQYF
>few|TRBV3-1|TRBD1|TRBJ2-2
TGTGCCGCCGGGACAGGGAACACCGGGGAGCTGTTTTTT
CAAGTGNTGELFF
>NA|TRBV3-1|TRBD1|TRBJ2-3
TGTGCCAGCAGCCTCTCGGCGGGACAGGGACTAGATACGCAGTATTTT
CASSLSAGQGLDTQYF
>few|TRBV4-3|TRBD2|TRBJ2-1
TGCGCCAGCAGCCGGAAGACTAGCGGTATCTACAATGAGCAGTTCTTC
CASSRKTSGIYNEQFF
>NA|TRBV2|NA|TRBJ2-2
TGTGCCAGCAGAGCCGGGACGGCCACCGGGGAGCTGTTTTTT
CASRAGTATGELFF
>NA|TRBV28|NA|TRBJ1-5
TGTGCCAGCACGACTCACAAGGTCAATCAGCCCCAGCATTTT
CASTTHKVNQPQHF
>once|TRBV28|NA|TRBJ2-7
TGTGCCAGCAGTTCCCGGAGGGGGGGCTCCTACGAGCAGTACTTC
CASSSRRGGSYEQYF
>few|TRBV12-3/TRBV12-4|NA|TRBJ2-6
TGTGCCAGCAGTTTCCAGCTAACTGGGGCCAACGTCCTGACTTTC
CASSFQLTGANVLTF
>many|TRBV11-2|TRBD2|TRBJ2-7
TGTGCCAGCAGCCCCACAACCGGGGCTAGCGGGCCCCTCTACTTC
CASSPTTGASGPLYF
>many|TRBV27|NA|TRBJ2-1
TGTGCCAGCAGTTTGATGGCGTCTGCCCTCGATGAGCAGTTCTTC
CASSLMASALDEQFF
>NA|TRBV7-9|NA|TRBJ2-7
TGTGCCAGCACCCTCGCCCAGGGCCACGAGCAGTACTTC
CASTLAQGHEQYF
>NA|TRBV4-2|NA|TRBJ2-1
TGTGCCAGCAGCCAAAGGTTTATCTTAACCTACAATGAGCAGTTCTTC
CASSQRFILTYNEQFF
>few|TRBV5-1|NA|TRBJ2-5
TGCGCCAGCAGCTTGGGGTTTGGGGCAGTCCAAGAGACCCAGTACTTC
CASSLGFGAVQETQYF
>NA|TRBV12-3/TRBV12-4|TRBD2|TRBJ2-7
TGTGCCAGCAGTTTAACTAGCGGAAACTACGAGCAGTACTTC
CASSLTSGNYEQYF
>many|TRBV7-2|NA|TRBJ1-1
TGTGCCAGCAGCTTAGCGGCAGATAACACTGAAGCTTTCTTT
CASSLAADNTEAFF
>NA|TRBV7-2|TRBD2|TRBJ2-7
TGTGCCAGCAGCTCATCTTTCCCCGGGAGGGGTACCTACGAGCAGTACTTC
CASSSSFPGRGTYEQYF
>NA|TRBV4-2|NA|TRBJ1-3
TGTGCCAGCAGCCACGGGACTCCTGGAAACACCATATATTTT
CASSHGTPGNTIYF
>few|TRBV20-1|TRBD1|TRBJ1-2
TGCAGTGCTCCGGGACAGACTACCTTTAACTATGGCTACACCTTC
CSAPGQTTFNYGYTF
>NA|TRBV11-2|TRBD1|TRBJ1-6
TGTGCCAGCAGCTTACAACGGGACAGGGGTTATAATTCACCCCTCCACTTT
CASSLQRDRGYNSPLHF
>many|TRBV28|NA|TRBJ2-1
TGTGCCAGCAGTTTAAGCTCCTACAATGAGCAGTTCTTC
CASSLSSYNEQFF
>many|TRBV6-6|NA|TRBJ1-1
TGTGCCAGCAGCCCCGGGACTGAAGCTTTCTTT
CASSPGTEAFF
>NA|TRBV28|TRBD1|TRBJ2-7
TGTGCCAGCAGTTCTCCCGGGACAGATTTCTACGAGCAGTACTTC
CASSSPGTDFYEQYF
>many|TRBV20-1|TRBD2|TRBJ2-3
TGCAGTGCTAGTATTCTAGCGGTCATCACAGATACGCAGTATTTT
CSASILAVITDTQYF
>many|TRBV20-1|TRBD1|TRBJ2-7
TGCAGTGCTAGTAAAGGCGGGACAGGGGCCTACGAGCAGTACTTC
CSASKGGTGAYEQYF
>few|TRBV4-3|NA|TRBJ2-1
TGCGCCAGCAGCCAGGAACCCGCGGAGCAGTTCTTC
CASSQEPAEQFF
>few|TRBV6-1|NA|TRBJ1-1
TGTGCCAGCAGTGAAATATGGGCGGGAGCTTTCTTT
CASSEIWAGAFF
>NA|TRBV11-2|NA|TRBJ1-1
TGTGCCAGCAGCTTAGGTCGTACGGGGGGCTCTGAAGCTTTCTTT
CASSLGRTGGSEAFF
>NA|TRBV6-1|NA|TRBJ1-2
TGTGCCAGCAGTCGCGACACAGGGTCCTATGGCTACACCTTC
CASSRDTGSYGYTF
>few|TRBV5-4|NA|TRBJ2-1
TGTGCCAGCAGCCCGCTTTTGGGGTCACAGGTGGGCAATGAGCAGTTCTTC
CASSPLLGSQVGNEQFF
>NA|TRBV6-2/TRBV6-3|TRBD2|TRBJ2-2
TGTGCCAGCAGTTATAATCAGCTAGCGGGAGGGCGGACCGGGGAGCTGTTTTTT
CASSYNQLAGGRTGELFF
>many|TRBV11-2|NA|TRBJ2-1
TGTGCCAGCAGCTTTCTGTTATCCCTCAATGAGCAGTTCTTC
CASSFLLSLNEQFF
>few|TRBV6-6|NA|TRBJ2-2
TGTGCCAGCAGCAAGTGGGACACCGGGGAGCTGTTTTTT
CASSKWDTGELFF
>NA|TRBV27|TRBD2|TRBJ2-2
TGTGCCACCGCCAACTCCGGGACTAGCTTTTTTGGGCGGACCGGGGAGCTGTTTTTT
CATANSGTSFFGRTGELFF
>many|TRBV19|NA|TRBJ1-1
TGTGCCAGTAGCCTTCAGGGATATCACACTGAAGCTTTCTTT
CASSLQGYHTEAFF
>many|TRBV11-2|NA|TRBJ2-1
TGTGCCAGCAGCTTAGAGGGGAGTAGCAGGAATGAGCAGTTCTTC
CASSLEGSSRNEQFF
>NA|TRBV29-1|TRBD1|TRBJ2-3
TGCAGCGTGCGAGGGACAGGGACAGATACGCAGTATTTT
CSVRGTGTDTQYF
>many|TRBV7-9|TRBD2|TRBJ2-7
TGTGCCAGCATCCTTGAGACTAGCGGAAACTACGAGCAGTACTTC
CASILETSGNYEQYF
>many|TRBV7-9|NA|TRBJ1-4
TGTGCCAGCAGCTCAACAGGGCCAGAAAAACTGTTTTTT
CASSSTGPEKLFF
>many|TRBV11-1|NA|TRBJ2-1
TGTGCCAGCAGCTTAGTGGGAGTCACCTTGGATGAGCAGTTCTTC
CASSLVGVTLDEQFF
>NA|TRBV20-1|NA|TRBJ1-2
TGCAGCGGACAGCTGTCTAACTATGGCTACACCTTC
CSGQLSNYGYTF
>NA|TRBV28|TRBD2|TRBJ2-3
TGTGCCAGCAGTTTACCCGCTAGTGGCGGGAGAGATACGCAGTATTTT
CASSLPASGGRDTQYF
>NA|TRBV4-3|TRBD2|TRBJ2-7
TGCGCCAGCAGCCAAGAGGCAGTAGCGGGAGGCGAGCAGTACTTC
CASSQEAVAGGEQYF
>many|TRBV6-2/TRBV6-3|TRBD2|TRBJ2-2
TGTGCCAGCAGCAGGGGACTAGCGGGAGAGACCGGGGAGCTGTTTTTT
CASSRGLAGETGELFF
>NA|TRBV20-1|NA|TRBJ2-1
TGCAGTGCTAGAGGGGGGGGCGGCGCCTACAATGAGCAGTTCTTC
CSARGGGGAYNEQFF
>many|TRBV3-1|NA|TRBJ1-1
TGTGCCAGCAGCCAAGAATCAGGGCTCACTGAAGCTTTCTTT
CASSQESGLTEAFF
>NA|TRBV15|TRBD2|TRBJ2-1
TGTGCCACCACCGACCTCGGGGGGGTTAATGAGCAGTTCTTC
CATTDLGGVNEQFF
>many|TRBV6-5|NA|TRBJ2-2
TGTGCCAGCAGTTTCCAGGGGGTCTGGCGGGGCGGGGAGCTGTTTTTT
CASSFQGVWRGGELFF